The clone carrying this T cell receptor (beta chain) was observed a few times. Its antigen is unknown. This entry comes from a study of identical twins. Whole-study findings and limits: Out-of-frame alpha sequences common to twins exhibited an excess of low generation probability. Models underestimated TCR alpha sharing (out-of-frame) in monozygotic twins.

TCRdb reprocessed the 5' RACE reads with MiXCR, giving one entry per CDR3 protein. In the table there are more than 400,000 distinct CDR3 sequences, roughly 15% of which are singletons. The germline gives CDR1 MNHNS, CDR2 SASEGT. This CDR3 is 15 amino acids long. Losses at the gene ends were 1 base for V and 9 bases for J; bases not matched to a gene: 2. This same sample was also taken into another study, of yellow fever vaccine responses in identical twins.

The sequence derives from a young woman in good health. Specimen: CD4+ T cells sorted from blood. The V gene is TRBV6-1, the J gene TRBJ2-1; 14 nucleotides line up with TRBD2. The CDR3 DNA is TGTGCCAGCAGTGAAGTCGGACTAGCGGGAGGTGAGCAGTTCTTC. This translates into CASSEVGLAGGEQFF.